Following are 24 T cell receptor beta chains from one sample sequenced in a study of T cells in Graves' hyperthyroidism and ophthalmopathy. The CDR3 regions of TCR beta were amplified from RNA transcripts. HTBI primers were the set used in a first-round RT-PCR of the TCR CDR3. TCRdb ran MiXCR on the multiplex PCR reads and lists one entry per CDR3 protein. Of 700,000 or so distinct CDR3 sequences listed, more than 12% are singletons. Sequencing was performed on blood. These TCRs come from a woman in her 50s with Graves' ophthalmopathy.

This clonotype was observed at least ten times. V and J are TRBV7-2 and TRBJ2-3; D tentatively fits TRBD1 or TRBD2 (6 bases each). Germline CDR1 SGHTA, CDR2 FQGNSA. This CDR3 has 16 residues. V shed 1 base and J shed 0 bases, with 11 bases lying between them. The CDR3 protein is CASSLVAGHSTDTQYF. The CDR3 DNA is TGTGCCAGCAGCTTAGTTGCGGGACATAGCACAGATACGCAGTATTTT.

The CDR3 protein is CASSIESGRPSWGYTF. The CDR3 nucleotides read TGTGCCAGTAGTATAGAATCGGGACGGCCGTCTTGGGGCTACACCTTC. This chain uses TRBV19 with TRBJ1-2; D is possibly TRBD1 (5 bases). Germline CDR1 and CDR2: LNHDA and SQIVND (reference sequence). Between the trimmed V and J ends, which lost 0 bases and 8 bases, there was a span of 19 bases. CDR3 length equals 16 residues.

This clonotype was picked up many times. J is TRBJ2-7 and V is TRBV30; 9 bases are a match to TRBD1. V shed 5 bases, J shed 5 bases, and the junction held 10 bases outside the gene matches. The CDR3 extends over 14 amino acids. Germline V gene sequence: CDR1 GTSNPN, CDR2 SVGIG (reference sequence). Here the CDR3 reads CAWDLNRGQDEQYF. CDR3 nucleotide sequence: TGTGCCTGGGACCTTAACAGGGGGCAAGACGAGCAGTACTTC.

In this sample, this clonotype turned up many times. The gene calls are TRBV9 and TRBJ2-1, with 13 bases lining up with TRBD2. This CDR3 contains 15 residues. Looked up from germline, CDR1 is SGDLS and CDR2 is YYNGEE. With 2 bases clipped from V and 10 bases from J, the junction kept 6 bases outside the gene matches. CDR3 in DNA: TGTGCCAGCAGCGTTACTAGCGGGAGGGCCGGGGAGCAGTTCTTC. Its protein product is CASSVTSGRAGEQFF.

This clonotype has ten or more counts. The chain carries TRBV12-3 or TRBV12-4 and TRBJ2-5; D remains unclear. This CDR3 has 11 residues. With 3 bases removed from V and 4 bases from J, the gap between germline ends came to 3 bases. Here the CDR3 reads CASSFRETQYF. The CDR3 nucleotides read TGTGCCAGCAGTTTTCGAGAGACCCAGTACTTC.

This clonotype was detected a few times. The chain couples TRBV12-5 to TRBJ1-4, with 7 bases identical to TRBD1. CDR1 is LGHNT and CDR2 is FRNRAP in the germline V gene. The CDR3 has 18 residues. Trimming cost V 3 bases and J 4 bases; bases outside gene matches: 14. DNA for the CDR3: TGTGCTAGTGGTTTCCTTCTTCAACCGGGACAGAATAATGAAAAACTGTTTTTT. It encodes CASGFLLQPGQNNEKLFF.

This clonotype was seen a handful of times. The V call is TRBV4-3, the J call TRBJ2-1; possible D gene TRBD2, 6 bases. Germline V gene lookup returns CDR1 LGHNA and CDR2 YSLEER. The germline V and J ends were trimmed by 0 bases and 9 bases, with 15 bases remaining between them. The CDR3 sequence is 15 residues long. The CDR3 loop is CASSQEKGRLVEQFF. The CDR3 nucleotides are TGCGCCAGCAGCCAAGAGAAGGGACGACTAGTTGAGCAGTTCTTC.

CDR3 DNA sequence: TGTGCCTGGAGAAAGGGGCTAGGAAACACCATATATTTT. It translates to CAWRKGLGNTIYF. J is TRBJ1-3 and V is TRBV30; D perhaps matches TRBD1 (5 bases). V was trimmed by 3 bases and J by 4 bases, leaving 10 bases between them. The CDR3 contains 13 residues. CDR1 is GTSNPN and CDR2 is SVGIG in the germline V gene (reference sequence).

The rearrangement joins TRBV6-1 to TRBJ2-5; 8 bases fit TRBD1. The CDR3 covers 15 residues. The trim removed 6 bases at V and 2 bases at J, leaving 8 bases unmatched. Germline V gene lookup returns CDR1 MNHNS and CDR2 SASEGT. The CDR3 DNA sequence: TGTGCCAGCAGCAAGGGGACAGGACCGCAAGAGACCCAGTACTTC. Its translation: CASSKGTGPQETQYF.

This clonotype occurred many times. The chain employs TRBV2 and TRBJ2-1; D might be TRBD2 (5 bases). The CDR3 has 13 amino acids. Germline V gene sequence: CDR1 SNHLY, CDR2 FYNNEI. V lost 9 bases to trimming and J lost 7 bases, with 16 bases between them. The CDR3 DNA reads as TGTGCCAGTCCGGGGTCAAGATGGAATGAGCAGTTCTTC. Protein sequence: CASPGSRWNEQFF.

Many counts were recorded for this clonotype. This sequence joins TRBV10-3 and TRBJ1-5, with D possibly matching TRBD1 (6 bases). From germline, CDR1 is ENHRY and CDR2 SYGVKD. The length of the CDR3 is 15 residues. Deletions cut 2 bases from V and 5 bases from J, with 13 bases between. The CDR3 loop is CAISEEGEGDQPQHF. The CDR3 region has the DNA TGTGCCATCAGTGAGGAGGGAGAGGGGGATCAGCCCCAGCATTTT.

On this clonotype itself: A much larger clone is a single base away; this may be a read error. Without the conserved terminal phenylalanine or tryptophan, this CDR3 likely stems from a read error. The V gene is TRBV7-9, the J gene TRBJ2-5; D gene unclear. This CDR3 spans 14 amino acids. Trimming took 4 bases from V and 5 from J, leaving 14 bases between them. The germline CDR1 and CDR2 sequences are SEHNR and FQNEAQ (reference sequence). CDR3 coding DNA: TGTGCCAGCAGCTCCCGGCCTACCGCTGAGACCCAGTACCTC. It translates to CASSSRPTAETQYL.

This clonotype was counted many times. This chain links TRBV6-2 or TRBV6-3 with TRBJ2-7; 10 nucleotides line up with TRBD2. Per the germline V gene, CDR1 is MNHEY and CDR2 is SVGEGT. This CDR3 has 15 residues. Unmatched junction bases numbered 3, after V lost 2 bases and J lost 2 bases. For the CDR3, the DNA is TGTGCCAGCAGTTACGATACTAGCGGGACCTACGAGCAGTACTTC. Its protein product is CASSYDTSGTYEQYF.

This clonotype was observed at least ten times. The rearrangement links TRBV3-1 to TRBJ1-1; D might be TRBD1 (5 bases). V shed 2 bases and J shed 0 bases, with 13 bases lying between them. There are 16 residues in the CDR3. Germline CDR1 reads LGHDT; CDR2 reads YNNKEL (reference sequence). The CDR3 DNA reads as TGTGCCAGCAGCCAATCAGGGCCAGGAATGAACACTGAAGCTTTCTTT. Its protein is CASSQSGPGMNTEAFF.

The rearrangement joins TRBV2 to TRBJ1-5; 8 bases align to TRBD1. The CDR3 loop spans 13 amino acids. Per germline, CDR1 SNHLY and CDR2 FYNNEI. V lost 8 bases to trimming and J lost 6 bases; unmatched junction nucleotides: 6. The CDR3 is CASEEQGGQPQHF. The CDR3 DNA sequence: TGTGCCAGCGAGGAACAGGGGGGTCAGCCCCAGCATTTT.

V is TRBV20-1 and J is TRBJ2-5; D possibly corresponds to TRBD2 (6 bases). V dropped 6 bases and J dropped 1 base, with 12 bases sitting between them. This CDR3 contains 13 residues. In germline, CDR1 is DFQATT, CDR2 SNEGSKA (reference sequence). In nucleotides, the CDR3 is TGCAGTGCAAGCGGGCCTCTCCAAGAGACCCAGTACTTC. Translated, it gives CSASGPLQETQYF.

This clonotype has only a few counts. The chain combines TRBV15 with TRBJ1-3; weak D call: TRBD1 (5 bases). The CDR3 consists of 18 residues. The V gene lost 0 bases and the J gene lost 1 base, with 16 bases spanning the gap. Germline CDR1 is LNHNV and CDR2 is YYDKDF (reference sequence). The CDR3 DNA reads as TGTGCCACCAGCAGAGATAAACCTACGGCAGGGTCTGGAAACACCATATATTTT. Amino acids: CATSRDKPTAGSGNTIYF.

This clonotype has ten or more counts. V usage is TRBV20-1 and J usage is TRBJ1-3, with D hard to call. Germline loops: CDR1 DFQATT, CDR2 SNEGSKA (reference sequence). CDR3 length: 14 residues. Trimming cost V 5 bases and J 0 bases, with 11 bases left between them. DNA of the CDR3: TGCAGTGCTGAGAACACAAACTCTGGAAACACCATATATTTT. Its protein product is CSAENTNSGNTIYF.

Ten or more counts support this clonotype. This chain connects TRBV2 to TRBJ1-5; D gene uncertain. Germline CDR1 and CDR2: SNHLY and FYNNEI. V gave up 6 bases and J gave up 4 bases, with 7 bases separating them. The length of the CDR3 is 12 residues. CDR3 sequence (DNA): TGTGCCAGCAGGGCCTCAAATCAGCCCCAGCATTTT. This gives the protein CASRASNQPQHF.

This clonotype was counted many times. The gene calls are TRBV12-3 or TRBV12-4 and TRBJ1-5; perhaps TRBD1 as D (5 bases). V was cut by 5 bases and J by 4 bases, with 15 bases left in between. The length of the CDR3 is 15 residues. As DNA, the CDR3 is TGTGCCAGCAGTCGAACGGGGCTTATAAATCAGCCCCAGCATTTT. Protein sequence: CASSRTGLINQPQHF.

This clonotype has only a few counts. This chain joins TRBV20-1 and TRBJ2-2, with D perhaps matching TRBD1 or TRBD2 (6 bases each). Germline CDR1 is DFQATT and CDR2 is SNEGSKA (reference sequence). Trimming took off 3 bases at V and 5 bases at J, with 16 bases between the two ends. The CDR3 covers 15 residues. The CDR3, as DNA: TGCAGTGCTAGGTCCGGGGGCGCAGGTACCGGGGAGCTGTTTTTT. Amino acid sequence: CSARSGGAGTGELFF.

This clonotype was counted many times. The genes are TRBV28 and TRBJ2-7; D is unclear. Trimming took off 1 base at V and 5 bases at J, with 15 bases between the two ends. Per the germline V gene, CDR1 is MDHEN and CDR2 is SYDVKM. The CDR3 loop spans 15 amino acids. This CDR3 is CASSLLDPDKHEQYF. The CDR3 DNA reads TGTGCCAGCAGTTTATTAGACCCCGATAAGCACGAGCAGTACTTC.

The rearrangement links TRBV5-8 to TRBJ2-2; 8 nucleotides agree with TRBD1. The CDR3 totals 15 residues. V was clipped by 3 bases and J by 4 bases; unmatched bases: 5. Germline values: CDR1 SGHTS, CDR2 YDEGEE. CDR3 loop: CASSWDRWSTGELFF. Here the CDR3 DNA reads TGTGCCAGCAGCTGGGACAGGTGGAGCACCGGGGAGCTGTTTTTT.

Note on this clonotype: A much larger clonotype is one base distant, so this may be a read error. This chain links TRBV28 with TRBJ2-1, with TRBD1 matching 7 bases. CDR1 and CDR2 from the germline V gene are MDHEN and SYDVKM. With V trimmed by 6 bases and J by 2 bases, 4 bases remained unmatched. The length of the CDR3 is 14 residues. DNA for the CDR3: TGTGCCAGCAGCTTGGGACAGACCTACAATGAGCAGTTCTTC. This codes for CASSLGQTYNEQFF.